This T cell receptor (beta chain) was sequenced during a study of T-cell reconstitution after alpha-beta-depleted transplantation in children. Researchers prepared the TCRbeta library using unique molecular identifiers, the study reports. TCRdb recomputed calls from the PCR reads with MiXCR, one row per CDR3 protein. In the table there are about 240,000 distinct CDR3 sequences, around 12% of which are singletons. Trimming at V came to 5 bases and at J to 5 bases, leaving 6 bases not matched to a gene. Per the germline V gene, CDR1 is DFQATT and CDR2 is SNEGSKA (reference sequence). This CDR3 region has 14 residues.

The sequence was obtained from a human donor who donated a stem cell graft to a child with acute lymphoblastic leukemia. The V and J genes are TRBV20-1 and TRBJ2-1, with 10 bases that match TRBD1. Sequences were derived from PBMCs from the stem cell graft donor, sampled from the stem cell graft. The chain's CDR3 is CSALRDRGNNEQFF. CDR3 DNA: TGCAGTGCTCTCCGGGACAGGGGAAACAATGAGCAGTTCTTC.